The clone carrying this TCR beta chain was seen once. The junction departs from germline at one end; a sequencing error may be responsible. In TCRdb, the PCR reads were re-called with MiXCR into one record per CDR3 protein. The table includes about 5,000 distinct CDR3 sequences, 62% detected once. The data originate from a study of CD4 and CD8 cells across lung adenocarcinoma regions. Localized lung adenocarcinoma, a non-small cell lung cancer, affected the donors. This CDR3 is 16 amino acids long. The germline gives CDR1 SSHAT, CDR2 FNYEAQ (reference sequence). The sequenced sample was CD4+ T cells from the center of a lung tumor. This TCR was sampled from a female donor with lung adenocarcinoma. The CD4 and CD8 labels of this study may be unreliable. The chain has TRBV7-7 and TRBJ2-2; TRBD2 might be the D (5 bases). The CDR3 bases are TGTGCTAGCAGCTTAGTTACGGGGTTTCTAGCCGGGGAGCTGTTTTTT. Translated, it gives CASSLVTGFLAGELFF.